Shown below are 2 T cell receptor beta chains from a single sample sequenced in a study of CD8+ T cells in alopecia areata. Extracted from the samples, RNA was reverse transcribed into cDNA to serve as the sequencing template. Repertoires were generated with immunoSEQ multiplex PCR, while TCRdb's copy carries only in-frame clones and drops some. This sample carries 150,000 to 250,000 clones, roughly three fifths of them seen once, and the ten largest clones take 3% to 4%. Treatment specified: oral pan-JAK inhibitor, 5-10 mg twice daily. The sequences come from CD4+ T cells sorted from blood, collected at week 4, from a patient treated with tofacitinib. The receptors were gathered from a human donor with alopecia areata.

This clone turned up a few times. The chain carries TRBV29-1 and TRBJ1-5; D might be TRBD1 (5 bases). Germline CDR1 SQVTM, CDR2 ANQGSEA. Trimming removed 6 bases at V and 0 bases at J, with 12 bases between. CDR3 length: 14 residues. The CDR3 loop is CSVGTSNSNQPQHF. The CDR3 DNA reads TGCAGCGTCGGGACTTCTAATAGCAATCAGCCCCAGCATTTT.

The chain's CDR3 is CAWAIPHGGYTF. CDR3 DNA: TGTGCCTGGGCCATCCCGCACGGAGGCTACACCTTC. V and J are TRBV30 and TRBJ1-2; D gene uncertain. Per germline, CDR1 GTSNPN and CDR2 SVGIG (reference sequence). The CDR3 runs to 12 residues. Deletions cut 5 bases from V and 8 bases from J, with 15 bases between.